Presented here are 3 T cell receptor beta chains from one specimen sequenced in a study of Graves' ophthalmopathy and Graves' hyperthyroidism. Amplifying from RNA transcripts, the study obtained TCR beta CDR3 regions. The first-round RT-PCR employed HTBI primers together with the Qiagen OneStep RT-PCR kit. A multiplex PCR was then performed as the second round. Each CDR3 protein is one row after TCRdb ran MiXCR on the multiplex PCR reads. The data show over a million distinct CDR3 sequences, about 40% seen once. Sequencing input: peripheral blood or thyroid tissue (not recorded which). These receptor sequences come from an adult man with Graves' hyperthyroidism.

In this sample, this clonotype turned up a few times. This rearrangement joins TRBV5-5 to TRBJ2-7; 11 nucleotides align to TRBD2. The CDR3 runs 15 residues. Germline V lookup: CDR1 SGHKS, CDR2 YYEKEE (reference sequence). Trimming removed 3 bases from V and 3 bases from J; junction bases left unmatched: 5. CDR3 sequence reads: CASSSWTSGRYEQYF. CDR3 nucleotide sequence: TGTGCCAGCAGCTCGTGGACTAGCGGGCGCTACGAGCAGTACTTC.

This clonotype was picked up many times. V is TRBV20-1 and J is TRBJ2-5, with D possibly being TRBD2 (5 bases). There are 16 residues in the CDR3. Germline assignment: CDR1 DFQATT and CDR2 SNEGSKA (reference sequence). Trimming removed 3 bases from V and 4 bases from J, with 21 bases in between. The CDR3 nucleotides are TGCAGTGCTAGCCTTAACCTGAGAGGGCCAGCAGAGACCCAGTACTTC. Amino acid sequence: CSASLNLRGPAETQYF.

This clonotype was detected many times. The CDR3 loop reads CASSRVRETQYF. Written as DNA, the CDR3 is TGTGCCAGCAGCCGAGTTAGGGAGACCCAGTACTTC. The rearrangement uses TRBV5-5 and TRBJ2-5; no definite D call. The V and J ends lost 4 bases and 5 bases respectively, with 9 bases between them. From germline, CDR1 is SGHKS and CDR2 YYEKEE (reference sequence). The CDR3 is 12 amino acids.